This T cell receptor beta chain was identified in a study of blood T cell repertoires in COVID-19 (TCRdb year 2020). Looking at the study overall: Samples from collaborators originated in the United States, Italy and Spain and spanned both the acute and convalescent phases of COVID-19. The material from the prospective study consisted of cDNA or gDNA derived from T cells, B-cell-depleted T cells, or PBMCs. Subjects who had been exposed to COVID-19, were actively infected with it, or had recovered from it provided the deeply sampled blood TCRbeta repertoires that made up the dataset. The repertoires were released in a freely available public database intended as a resource for research on the immune response to SARS-CoV-2. The samples were drawn from the first 160 participants of the ongoing ImmuneRACE study and from 1,254 subjects provided by 6 global collaborators. Sample metadata almost always included a de-identified subject ID, COVID-19 status, age in years and sex. Where available, HLA class I and class II types were taken from metadata supplied by the sample provider and were not determined by assay-based typing. What the authors observed across the whole study: The amount of clinical and demographic metadata varied by source and participant and was provided uncurated.

The CDR3, cysteine through phenylalanine, is 15 amino acids long. Just CDR3 DNA is preserved here, 45 bases in frame from base 1. V trim: 5 bases; J trim: 2 bases; unmatched bases: 7. Sequences SGHVS (CDR1) and FQNEAQ (CDR2) are obtained from the germline V gene. TCRbeta CDR3 regions were amplified from genomic DNA by means of the immunoSEQ Assay, a bias-controlled multiplex PCR. As for the original processing: The number of nucleated cells in each sample was estimated from the amplification of reference gene primers within the assay. To quantify the absolute abundance of each unique TCRbeta CDR3 rearrangement, sequence reads were collapsed and filtered. For each sample, productive Simpson clonality was calculated by taking the square root of Simpson's diversity index across productive rearrangements. TCRdb limited this immuneACCESS table to in-frame rearrangements with V and J called. A share of clones is missing; checked studies link under half to unresolved V genes, and the rest is unexplained. D and trimming come from the DNA, and the V and J calls and clone size come from that table. The sample table shows about 220,000 clones, and 80% to 90% are seen once. The top ten constitute about 5.1% of the sample.

Samples from volunteer blood donors who had recovered from COVID-19 were contributed by a second Seattle source. The collaborating institutions used their own protocols to collect whole blood in K2EDTA tubes. For TCRbeta analysis, collaborators shipped samples in one of three forms: frozen whole blood, isolated PBMCs, or DNA extracted from either of those sample types. Regarding this clone: The target of this receptor is not known. The sample holds no much larger clone one base away, and base qualities are not on file.

This chain is built from TRBV7-8 and TRBJ1-1; TRBD1 lines up with 8 middle nucleotides. Sequencing used peripheral blood. The source of this sequence is a woman aged 55-70 years who had recovered from COVID-19. The CDR3 reads as follows: CASSIRGLPNTEAFF. The nucleotide sequence reads as follows: TGTGCCAGCAGCATCAGGGGGCTGCCTAACACTGAAGCTTTCTTT.